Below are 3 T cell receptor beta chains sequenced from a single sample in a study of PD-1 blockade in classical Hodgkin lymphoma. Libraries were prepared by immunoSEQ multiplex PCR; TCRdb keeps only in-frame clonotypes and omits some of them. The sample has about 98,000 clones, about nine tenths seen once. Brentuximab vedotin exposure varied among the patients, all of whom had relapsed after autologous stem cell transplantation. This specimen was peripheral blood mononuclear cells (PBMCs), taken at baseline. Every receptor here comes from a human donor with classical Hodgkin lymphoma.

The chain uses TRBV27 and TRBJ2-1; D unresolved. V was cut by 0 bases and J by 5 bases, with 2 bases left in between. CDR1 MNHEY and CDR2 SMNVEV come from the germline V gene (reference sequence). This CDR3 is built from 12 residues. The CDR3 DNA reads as TGTGCCAGCAGTTTATCCAACAATGAGCAGTTCTTC. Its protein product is CASSLSNNEQFF.

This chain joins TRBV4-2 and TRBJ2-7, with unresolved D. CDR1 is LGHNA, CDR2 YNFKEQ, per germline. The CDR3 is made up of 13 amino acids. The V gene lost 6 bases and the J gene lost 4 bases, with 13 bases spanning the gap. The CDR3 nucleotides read TGTGCCAGCAGTCCATCCGTCTTATACGAGCAGTACTTC. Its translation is CASSPSVLYEQYF.

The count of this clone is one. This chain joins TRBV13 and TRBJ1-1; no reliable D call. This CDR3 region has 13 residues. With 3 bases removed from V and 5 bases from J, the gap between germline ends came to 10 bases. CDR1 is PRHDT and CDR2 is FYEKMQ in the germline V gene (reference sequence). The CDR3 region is CASSFGGPTEAFF. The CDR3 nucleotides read TGTGCCAGCAGCTTCGGAGGTCCGACTGAAGCTTTCTTT.